This T cell receptor beta chain comes out of a study of cytomegalovirus exposure and HLA in healthy donors. Study as a whole: A subsequent analysis stated that the 110 or so validation repertoires were run on the same platform as the 550 to 750 first-cohort repertoires. Study outcomes and limitations: According to the study, around 160 TCR beta chains were cytomegalovirus-associated. It was found in a later analysis that first-cohort TCR clusters tended to co-occur in the 100 to 150 validation repertoires.

As regards this clone: Its antigen is undetermined.

Sequenced by immunoSEQ multiplex PCR; TCRdb stores in-frame clones only, minus some. The profile shows tens of thousands of clones, 80% to 95% of them singletons. The TCR comes from a woman aged 30 to 39 in good health and CMV-seropositive. The sample taken for sequencing was PBMCs.

The CDR3 reads CAISEGGHQAMNTEAFF. Written as DNA, the CDR3 is TGTGCCATCAGTGAAGGGGGACACCAAGCCATGAACACTGAAGCTTTCTTT. This chain connects TRBV10-3 to TRBJ1-1; D is possibly TRBD1 (6 bases). This CDR3 is built from 17 residues. V was clipped by 3 bases and J by 0 bases, with 17 bases between them. Germline assignment: CDR1 ENHRY and CDR2 SYGVKD.